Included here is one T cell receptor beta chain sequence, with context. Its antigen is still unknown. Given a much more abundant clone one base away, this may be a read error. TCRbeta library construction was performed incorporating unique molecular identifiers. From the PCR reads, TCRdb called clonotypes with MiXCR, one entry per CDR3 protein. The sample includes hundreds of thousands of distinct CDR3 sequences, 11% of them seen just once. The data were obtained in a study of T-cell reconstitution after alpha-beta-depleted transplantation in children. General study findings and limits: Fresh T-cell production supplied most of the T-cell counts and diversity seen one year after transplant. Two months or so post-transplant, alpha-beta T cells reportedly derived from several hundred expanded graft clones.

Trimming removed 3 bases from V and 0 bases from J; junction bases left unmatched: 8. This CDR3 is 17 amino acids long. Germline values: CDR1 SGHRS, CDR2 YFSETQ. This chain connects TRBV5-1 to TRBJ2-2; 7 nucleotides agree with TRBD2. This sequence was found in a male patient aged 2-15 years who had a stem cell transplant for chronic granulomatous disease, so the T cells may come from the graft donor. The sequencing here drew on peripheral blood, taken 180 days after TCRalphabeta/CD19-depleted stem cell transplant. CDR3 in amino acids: CASSSVPSGSNTGELFF. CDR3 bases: TGCGCCAGCAGCTCGGTGCCTAGCGGATCGAACACCGGGGAGCTGTTTTTT.